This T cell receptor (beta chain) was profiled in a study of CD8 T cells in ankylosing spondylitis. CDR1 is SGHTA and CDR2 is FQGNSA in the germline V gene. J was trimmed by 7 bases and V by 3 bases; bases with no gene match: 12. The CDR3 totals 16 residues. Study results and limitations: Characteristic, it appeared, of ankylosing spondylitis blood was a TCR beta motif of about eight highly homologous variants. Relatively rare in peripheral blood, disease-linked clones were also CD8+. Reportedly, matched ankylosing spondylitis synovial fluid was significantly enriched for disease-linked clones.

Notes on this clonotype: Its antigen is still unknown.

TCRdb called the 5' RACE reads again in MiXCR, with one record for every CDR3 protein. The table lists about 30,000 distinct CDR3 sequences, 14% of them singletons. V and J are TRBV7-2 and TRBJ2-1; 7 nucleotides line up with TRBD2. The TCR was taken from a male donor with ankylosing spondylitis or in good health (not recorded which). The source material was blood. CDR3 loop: CASSFWAGVGGNEQFF. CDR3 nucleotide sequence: TGTGCCAGCAGCTTTTGGGCGGGAGTAGGCGGGAATGAGCAGTTCTTC.